This is a list of T cell receptor beta chains from one sample in a study of T cells in Graves' hyperthyroidism and ophthalmopathy. One entry per CDR3 protein results from TCRdb running MiXCR on the multiplex PCR reads. The data show around 350,000 distinct CDR3 sequences, less than 15% seen once. The specimen sequenced was blood. The receptors were gathered from a woman between 18 and 29 years old with Graves' hyperthyroidism. CDR3s include the opening cysteine and the closing phenylalanine or tryptophan. The order of the fields is V gene, J gene, clone size, D gene, CDR3 DNA, CDR3 protein. The D gene is left open where the match is weak. Where a row states a size, it is once, few, many or the class of an expanded clone; other rows omit it.

V: TRBV11-2; J: TRBJ2-7; size: many; D: NA; DNA: TGTGCCAGCAGCCAATCTAATTACGAGCAGTACTTC; CDR3: CASSQSNYEQYF
V: TRBV7-9; J: TRBJ2-7; size: many; D: NA; DNA: TGTGCCAGCAGCTTGCGGCCTACCGACGAGCAGTACTTC; CDR3: CASSLRPTDEQYF
V: TRBV12-3/TRBV12-4; J: TRBJ1-2; size: many; D: NA; DNA: TGTGCCAGCAGTTTTGATGTAACAGGGAGAAGCTATGGCTACACCTTC; CDR3: CASSFDVTGRSYGYTF
V: TRBV29-1; J: TRBJ1-1; size: many; D: NA; DNA: TGCAGCGTTGCCCCTGCAGGGGTTAGAAACACTGAAGCTTTCTTT; CDR3: CSVAPAGVRNTEAFF
V: TRBV20-1; J: TRBJ1-5; size: NA; D: NA; DNA: TGCAGTGCTAGAGGGATAGTGGGTATAGAGAGCAATCAGCCCCAGCATTTT; CDR3: CSARGIVGIESNQPQHF
V: TRBV4-2; J: TRBJ1-4; size: many; D: TRBD1; DNA: TGTGCCAGCAGCCAAGCGGGGACAGAAGAAAAACTGTTTTTT; CDR3: CASSQAGTEEKLFF
V: TRBV14; J: TRBJ1-2; size: NA; D: NA; DNA: TGTGCCAGCAGCCCAAATACGGCCCCTGGGGGCTATGGCTACACCTTC; CDR3: CASSPNTAPGGYGYTF
V: TRBV5-6; J: TRBJ2-7; size: NA; D: NA; DNA: TGTGCCAGCAGCTTGGTACGGAGCGGCGATGGGCAGTACTTC; CDR3: CASSLVRSGDGQYF
V: TRBV20-1; J: TRBJ2-7; size: many; D: NA; DNA: TGCAGTGCTAGGGGACTCGCCAGCTACGAGCAGTACTTC; CDR3: CSARGLASYEQYF
V: TRBV6-5; J: TRBJ1-5; size: few; D: TRBD1; DNA: TGTGCCAGCAGTTCCTCCGGGACAGGGGGCAATCAGCCCCAGCATTTT; CDR3: CASSSSGTGGNQPQHF
V: TRBV28; J: TRBJ1-2; size: many; D: NA; DNA: TGTGCCAGCAGTTTGACAGATATCTATGGCTACACCTTC; CDR3: CASSLTDIYGYTF
V: TRBV20-1; J: TRBJ2-5; size: NA; D: NA; DNA: TGCAGGGCCCTAGGGACATTACTGGAGACCCAGTACTTC; CDR3: CRALGTLLETQYF
V: TRBV5-4; J: TRBJ1-2; size: NA; D: TRBD1; DNA: TGTGCCAGCAGCTGGGGACAGGGTGTACCTTATGGCTACACCTTC; CDR3: CASSWGQGVPYGYTF
V: TRBV6-2/TRBV6-3; J: TRBJ1-2; size: NA; D: TRBD1; DNA: TGTGCCAGCATCACCGGACAGGGGGGATCGAACTATGGCTACACCTTC; CDR3: CASITGQGGSNYGYTF
V: TRBV20-1; J: TRBJ2-7; size: many; D: NA; DNA: TGCAGTGCTAGCCCGAGCGGCGACGAGCAGTACTTC; CDR3: CSASPSGDEQYF
V: TRBV4-3; J: TRBJ2-3; size: few; D: TRBD2; DNA: TGCGCCAGCAGCCAAGATGTGGGGGGGAGGACAGATACGCAGTATTTT; CDR3: CASSQDVGGRTDTQYF
V: TRBV6-4; J: TRBJ2-1; size: many; D: NA; DNA: TGTGCCAGCAGCCCATCGGGAACCTACAATGAGCAGTTCTTC; CDR3: CASSPSGTYNEQFF
V: TRBV5-1; J: TRBJ2-3; size: NA; D: NA; DNA: TGCGCCAGCAGCAGCGGAGACGGCACAGATACGCAGTATTTT; CDR3: CASSSGDGTDTQYF
V: TRBV5-4; J: TRBJ2-3; size: many; D: NA; DNA: TGTGCCAGCAGCCCGGGCGGTGTAGATACGCAGTATTTT; CDR3: CASSPGGVDTQYF
V: TRBV15; J: TRBJ1-5; size: many; D: NA; DNA: TGTGCCACCAGCCCTCGGGGCGGCGGTCAGCCCCAGCATTTT; CDR3: CATSPRGGGQPQHF
V: TRBV6-5; J: TRBJ1-1; size: many; D: TRBD1; DNA: TGTGCCAGCAGTTACGACAGGGCGAACACTGAAGCTTTCTTT; CDR3: CASSYDRANTEAFF
V: TRBV6-1; J: TRBJ2-1; size: many; D: NA; DNA: TGTGCCAGCAGGACTGCGGGACCTCGTGCCAATGAGCAGTTCTTC; CDR3: CASRTAGPRANEQFF
V: TRBV5-6; J: TRBJ2-7; size: NA; D: NA; DNA: TGTGCCAGCAGCTTGGGGTCAACCTACGAGCAGTGCTTC; CDR3: CASSLGSTYEQCF
V: TRBV2; J: TRBJ2-3; size: many; D: TRBD2; DNA: TGTGCCAGCAACAAGGCTAGCGGCGCAGATACGCAGTATTTT; CDR3: CASNKASGADTQYF
V: TRBV7-2; J: TRBJ2-1; size: many; D: TRBD2; DNA: TGTGCCAGCAGCTTAGCGCGGGAGGAGTTCTTC; CDR3: CASSLAREEFF
V: TRBV27; J: TRBJ1-4; size: many; D: NA; DNA: TGTGCCAGCAGTTTTTCAGCCAGGGCAAAACTGTTTTTT; CDR3: CASSFSARAKLFF